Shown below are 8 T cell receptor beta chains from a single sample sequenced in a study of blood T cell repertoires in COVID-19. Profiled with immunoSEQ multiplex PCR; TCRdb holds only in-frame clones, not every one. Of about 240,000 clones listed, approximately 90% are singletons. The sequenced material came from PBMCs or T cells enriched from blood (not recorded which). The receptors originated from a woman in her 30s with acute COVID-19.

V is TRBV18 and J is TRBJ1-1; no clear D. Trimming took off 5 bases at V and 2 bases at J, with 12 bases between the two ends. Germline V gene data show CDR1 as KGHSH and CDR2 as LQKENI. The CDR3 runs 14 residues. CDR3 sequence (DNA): TGTGCCAGCTCATCCAACCGGGAAAACACTGAAGCTTTCTTT. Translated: CASSSNRENTEAFF.

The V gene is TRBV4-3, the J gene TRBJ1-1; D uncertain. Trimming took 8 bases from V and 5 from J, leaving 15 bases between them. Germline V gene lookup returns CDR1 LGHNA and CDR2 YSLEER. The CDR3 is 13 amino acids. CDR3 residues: CASSWEEGTEAFF. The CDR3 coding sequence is TGCGCCAGCTCTTGGGAGGAGGGTACTGAAGCTTTCTTT.

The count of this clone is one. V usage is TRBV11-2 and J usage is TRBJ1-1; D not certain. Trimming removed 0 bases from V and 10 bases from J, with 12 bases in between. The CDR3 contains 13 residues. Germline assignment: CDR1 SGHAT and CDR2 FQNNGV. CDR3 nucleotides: TGTGCCAGCAGCTTAGATCAAGCCCCGAGAGCTTTCTTT. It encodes CASSLDQAPRAFF.

The CDR3 DNA reads TGTGCCAGCAGCCCCTCGTTTAACTATGGCTACACCTTC. This gives the protein CASSPSFNYGYTF. The chain couples TRBV7-2 to TRBJ1-2; D is unresolved. Trimming removed 5 bases at V and 1 base at J, with 8 bases between. The germline V gene encodes CDR1 SGHTA and CDR2 FQGNSA. The CDR3 totals 13 residues.

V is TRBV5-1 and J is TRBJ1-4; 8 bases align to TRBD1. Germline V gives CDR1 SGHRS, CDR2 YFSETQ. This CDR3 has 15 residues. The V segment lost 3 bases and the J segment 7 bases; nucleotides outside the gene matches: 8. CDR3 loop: CASSWGQEGAEKLFF. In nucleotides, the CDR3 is TGCGCCAGCAGCTGGGGACAGGAGGGGGCTGAAAAACTGTTTTTT. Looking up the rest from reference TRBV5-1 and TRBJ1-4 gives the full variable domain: KAGVTQTPRYLIKTRGQQVTLSCSPISGHRSVSWYQQTPGQGLQFLFEYFSETQRNKGNFPGRFSGRQFSNSRSEMNVSTLELGDSALYLCASSWGQEGAEKLFFGSGTQLSVL.

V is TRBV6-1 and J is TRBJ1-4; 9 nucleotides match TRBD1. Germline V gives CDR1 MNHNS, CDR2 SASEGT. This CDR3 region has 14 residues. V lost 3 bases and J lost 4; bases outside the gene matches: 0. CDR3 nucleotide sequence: TGTGCCAGCAGTGAGGGACAGGGTAATGAAAAACTGTTTTTT. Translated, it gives CASSEGQGNEKLFF.

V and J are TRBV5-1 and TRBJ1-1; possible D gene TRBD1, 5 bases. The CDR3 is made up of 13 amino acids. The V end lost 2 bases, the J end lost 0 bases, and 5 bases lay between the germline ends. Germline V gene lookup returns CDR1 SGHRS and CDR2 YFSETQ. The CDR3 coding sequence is TGCGCCAGCAGCTTAGGGGTGAACACTGAAGCTTTCTTT. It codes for CASSLGVNTEAFF.

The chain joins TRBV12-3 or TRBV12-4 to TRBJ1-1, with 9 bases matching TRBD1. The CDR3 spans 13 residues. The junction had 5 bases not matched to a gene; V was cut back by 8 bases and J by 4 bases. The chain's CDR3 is CASLGQGITEAFF. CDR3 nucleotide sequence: TGTGCCAGCCTTGGACAGGGGATCACTGAAGCTTTCTTT.